Only a few counts were recorded for the clone carrying this T cell receptor beta chain. Its antigen is as yet unknown. MiXCR, run by TCRdb on the reads, gives a single entry per CDR3 protein. The table includes about 700,000 distinct CDR3 sequences, roughly 30% detected once. The data originate from a study of T cell repertoires in cytomegalovirus infection. Study findings and constraints: It was HLA-C-restricted CMV-specific TCR beta clonotypes that dominated the response ex vivo.

Looked up from germline, CDR1 is MNHNY and CDR2 is SVGAGI (reference sequence). The ends were cut back, 7 bases at V and 0 bases at J, with 7 bases in the middle. The CDR3 is 13 amino acids. The receptor was isolated from a human donor in good health (CMV status not recorded). Some clones in this sample may be carry-over from other donors' samples. The V and J genes are TRBV6-6 and TRBJ1-3; D is unclear. The sequenced sample was cultured PBMCs, obtained from culture after CMV antigen stimulation. The chain's CDR3 is CASITASGNTIYF. CDR3 DNA: TGTGCCAGCATAACAGCCTCTGGAAACACCATATATTTT.